One sample yielded the 29 T cell receptor beta chains listed below, sequenced in a study of tumor-infiltrating lymphocytes in primary liver carcinoma. Making TCR beta cDNA involved approximately 0.5 ug total RNA and a constant-region primer. ARM-PCR, slightly modified, supplied the TCR beta libraries through three nested multiplex PCR rounds. A C-beta reverse primer was combined with TRBV1-TRBV30 forward primers in the first two PCR rounds, and each round had approximately 9 cycles. Each CDR3 protein is one row after TCRdb ran MiXCR on the multiplex PCR reads. Of almost 200,000 distinct CDR3 sequences listed, almost 65% are singletons. Alongside blood RNA obtained from unsorted whole blood, germline DNA was also extracted. Sequenced sample: peripheral blood. These receptors were collected from a woman aged 55 to 70 with primary liver carcinoma and hepatitis B virus infection.

As to this clonotype: Germline is not matched at one junction end, which may reflect a read error. V gene TRBV4-1 combines with J gene TRBJ2-1, with 10 bases lining up with TRBD2. Germline CDR1 is MGHRA and CDR2 is YSYEKL. The CDR3 runs to 16 residues. The CDR3 sequence: CASSPKAGGFFNKQFF. CDR3 coding DNA: TGCGCCAGCAGCCCGAAAGCGGGAGGGTTTTTCAATAAGCAGTTCTTC.

V gene TRBV28 combines with J gene TRBJ1-2; 8 nucleotides line up with TRBD1. The CDR3 extends over 16 amino acids. The V gene's germline CDR1 is MDHEN and CDR2 SYDVKM. The V and J ends lost 4 bases and 7 bases, in that order; junction bases with no gene match: 14. CDR3 sequence: CASSSSPSRGPTGYTF. CDR3 nucleotide sequence: TGTGCCAGCAGTTCGTCCCCTTCCAGGGGGCCCACTGGCTACACCTTC.

A remark on this clonotype: A much larger clone lies one base from this, so it may be a read error. The chain combines TRBV12-3 or TRBV12-4 with TRBJ1-5; no definite D call. V lost 6 bases and J lost 3, with 15 bases in between. This CDR3 comprises 15 residues. The CDR3 nucleotides read TGTGCCAGCAGCCGCGCGGGGAATAACAATCAGCCCCAGCATTTT. Translating it yields CASSRAGNNNQPQHF.

The chain is built from TRBV28 and TRBJ1-1, with D maybe TRBD1 (6 bases). The V gene lost 6 bases and the J gene lost 4 bases, with 18 bases spanning the gap. The CDR3 consists of 15 residues. CDR1 MDHEN and CDR2 SYDVKM come from the germline V gene. For the CDR3, the DNA is TGTGCCAGCAGCTTTCAGGGGCTACTAAGCACTGAAGCTTTCTTT. Amino acids: CASSFQGLLSTEAFF.

The rearrangement links TRBV11-2 to TRBJ2-7; D is undetermined. V lost 5 bases and J lost 6, with 11 bases in between. The germline CDR1 and CDR2 sequences are SGHAT and FQNNGV. The CDR3 is 12 amino acids. The CDR3 nucleotides read TGTGCCAGCAGCGTCGACAAGGGCGAGCAGTACTTC. Translation gives CASSVDKGEQYF.

V usage is TRBV4-2 and J usage is TRBJ1-3; TRBD1 matches at 7 bases. After removal of 1 base from V and 9 bases from J, the junction contained 9 bases not matched to a gene. Germline CDR1 is LGHNA and CDR2 is YNFKEQ. This CDR3 comprises 15 residues. Here the CDR3 reads CASSQAATGKSTIYF. The CDR3, as DNA: TGTGCCAGCAGCCAAGCCGCGACAGGGAAAAGCACCATATATTTT.

The V call is TRBV29-1, the J call TRBJ1-1; D is ambiguous. Trimming left V 7 bases short and J 5 bases short, with 20 bases between. Germline V gene lookup returns CDR1 SQVTM and CDR2 ANQGSEA. The CDR3 spans 14 residues. The CDR3 DNA sequence: TGCAGCGATGTACAATCGGGTGGAAGGACTGAAGCTTTCTTT. Its translation is CSDVQSGGRTEAFF.

The J gene is TRBJ2-5, the V gene TRBV6-1; D unclear. V lost 7 bases, J lost 5 bases, and 14 bases lay in between. This CDR3 is built from 13 residues. CDR1 is MNHNS and CDR2 is SASEGT in the germline V gene. The CDR3 sequence is CASKPSVEETQYF. CDR3 bases: TGTGCCAGCAAACCCTCGGTTGAGGAGACCCAGTACTTC.

Remarks on this clonotype: It may be a read error: a sequence one base away is much more abundant. This chain links TRBV5-6 with TRBJ2-3; D gene ambiguous. Near its end, the DNA agrees better with TRBJ1-5, so the J call may be wrong. CDR1 and CDR2 from the germline V gene are SGHDT and YYEEEE. The CDR3 consists of 15 residues. The CDR3 protein is CASSLGRLRTDTQHF. As DNA, the CDR3 is TGTGCCAGCAGCTTGGGGCGGCTTCGCACAGATACGCAGCATTTT.

As concerns this clonotype: A read error may produce the germline difference seen at one junction end. CDR3 sequence reads: CSVRRGQSIILYNEEFF. In nucleotides, the CDR3 is TGCAGCGTACGAAGGGGTCAGAGTATCATCCTCTACAATGAGGAGTTCTTC. The chain couples TRBV29-1 to TRBJ2-1; perhaps TRBD1 as D (5 bases). CDR1 is SQVTM, CDR2 ANQGSEA, per germline. This CDR3 spans 17 amino acids.

To note about this clonotype: A much larger clone sits a single nucleotide away, making a read error possible. V usage is TRBV4-2 and J usage is TRBJ2-5, with D perhaps given as TRBD1 or TRBD2 (5 bases each). This CDR3 has 15 amino acids. In germline, CDR1 is LGHNA, CDR2 YNFKEQ. CDR3 nucleotides: TGTGCCAGCAACCAAGCTGGGGGAGCGGAAGAGACCCAGTACTTC. Translating it yields CASNQAGGAEETQYF.

This clonotype appeared many times. The V gene is TRBV29-1, the J gene TRBJ2-5; tentative D call: TRBD2 (5 bases). Trimming stripped 2 bases from V and 1 base from J, with 8 bases between. CDR1 and CDR2 from the germline V gene are SQVTM and ANQGSEA. This CDR3 region has 13 residues. CDR3: CSVESRVQETQYF. The CDR3 region has the DNA TGCAGCGTTGAATCGAGGGTCCAAGAGACCCAGTACTTC.

This clonotype was counted a single time. At one end the junction does not follow the germline gene, possibly because of a read error. J is TRBJ2-2 and V is TRBV7-8, with TRBD2 matching over 9 bases. CDR1 is SGHVS, CDR2 FQNEAQ, per germline. The CDR3 consists of 15 residues. CDR3 in DNA: TGTGCCAGCAGTCGACCAGCGGGGGGCACCGTGGAGCTGTTTTTT. It codes for CASSRPAGGTVELFF.

In the case of this clonotype: One junction end does not reproduce the germline sequence, and a read error may be involved. The chain carries TRBV12-3 or TRBV12-4 and TRBJ1-1; D might be TRBD1 (6 bases). The CDR3 sequence is 11 residues long. CDR3 in DNA: TGTACCAGCAGTTCAGGGGCTGAAGCTTTCTTC. It is translated as CTSSSGAEAFF.

As regards this clonotype: The germline gene is not matched at one end of the junction; a read error may be the cause. The V gene is TRBV4-1, the J gene TRBJ2-1; D might be TRBD1 or TRBD2, each matching 5 bases. This CDR3 has 14 amino acids. The germline V gene has CDR1 MGHRA and CDR2 YSYEKL. CDR3 nucleotide sequence: TGCGTCAGCAGCCAAGTTGAGGGGTGGAATGAGCAGTTCTTC. The encoded protein is CVSSQVEGWNEQFF.

Concerning this clonotype itself: A much larger clone differs by one base, so this may be a read error. The chain joins TRBV6-2 or TRBV6-3 to TRBJ2-3; no clear D. This CDR3 has 15 amino acids. V was cut by 3 bases and J by 7 bases, with 17 bases left in between. Germline lookup yields CDR1 MNHEY and CDR2 SVGEGT. This CDR3 is CASSYGVLHTYTQYF. CDR3 nucleotides: TGTGCCAGCAGTTATGGAGTCCTACATACATATACGCAGTATTTT.

The V gene is TRBV6-2 or TRBV6-3, the J gene TRBJ2-7; D might be TRBD2 (6 bases). Trimming left V 0 bases short and J 12 bases short, with 15 bases between. Germline V gene sequence: CDR1 MNHEY, CDR2 SVGEGT. The CDR3 runs 13 residues. The CDR3 DNA follows: TGTGCCAGCAGTTACTCTAGCGGTTACGGGCTGTACTTC. It is translated as CASSYSSGYGLYF.

Points on this clonotype: A read error may produce the germline difference seen at one junction end. This chain links TRBV5-5 with TRBJ2-5, with TRBD1 as a possible D gene (5 bases). The J call may be faulty, since TRBJ2-7 better matches the DNA end. Looked up from germline, CDR1 is SGHKS and CDR2 is YYEKEE (reference sequence). This CDR3 has 12 residues. The CDR3 reads CANSFRADEQYF. CDR3 coding DNA: TGTGCCAACAGCTTCAGGGCGGACGAGCAGTACTTC.

Turning to this clonotype: An end of the junction does not agree with germline; a read error may underlie this. The genes are TRBV6-5 and TRBJ1-5; D not certain. The CDR3 is made up of 17 amino acids. Germline CDR1 reads MNHEY; CDR2 reads SVGAGI. The CDR3 reads CASRDPHLRGSGQPRHF. The CDR3, as DNA: TGTGCCAGCAGGGATCCCCACCTACGGGGATCAGGTCAGCCCCGGCATTTT.

With respect to this clonotype: A read error may account for a junction end that differs from germline. The chain uses TRBV6-5 and TRBJ2-1; 7 bases fit TRBD1. Looked up from germline, CDR1 is MNHEY and CDR2 is SVGAGI. This CDR3 has 16 residues. The CDR3 region has the DNA TGTACCAGCAGTTCGCCCCCCGGGACAGTTATCAATGAGCAGTTCTTC. Translating gives CTSSSPPGTVINEQFF.

There are a few counts of this clonotype. Just one base apart from a much larger clone, this may be a read error. The gene calls are TRBV4-2 and TRBJ2-1, with D hard to call. Germline CDR1 LGHNA, CDR2 YNFKEQ. The CDR3 has 15 amino acids. Here the CDR3 reads CAGSQESRSYNEQFF. The CDR3 nucleotides read TGTGCCGGCAGCCAAGAGAGTCGGTCCTACAATGAGCAGTTCTTC.

Comments on this clonotype: Without the conserved terminal phenylalanine or tryptophan, this CDR3 likely stems from a read error. In DNA, the CDR3 is TGTGCCAGCAGCTTAGTAGGACTTGACTACGAGCAGTACTCC. Amino acid sequence: CASSLVGLDYEQYS. The rearrangement links TRBV11-2 to TRBJ2-7; a weak D match, TRBD2 (5 bases). CDR1 and CDR2 (germline): SGHAT, FQNNGV. Trimming left V 1 base short and J 3 bases short, with 10 bases between. The length of the CDR3 is 14 residues.

A remark on this clonotype: Just one base apart from a much larger clone, this may be a read error. CDR3 sequence: CAISLGGQGSEDTQYF. The CDR3 bases are TGTGCCATCAGCCTTGGGGGACAGGGGTCCGAAGATACGCAGTATTTT. The rearrangement uses TRBV10-3 and TRBJ2-3; the match to TRBD1 covers 10 bases. Per the germline V gene, CDR1 is ENHRY and CDR2 is SYGVKD. The CDR3 spans 16 residues. V lost 6 bases to trimming and J lost 5 bases; unmatched junction nucleotides: 11.

Of note for this clonotype: The junction departs from germline at one end; a sequencing error may be responsible. V is TRBV11-2 and J is TRBJ1-5, with 8 bases lining up with TRBD1. The CDR3 loop spans 13 amino acids. CDR1 SGHAT and CDR2 FQNNGV come from the germline V gene. Here the CDR3 DNA reads TGTACTAGCAGCTGGACAGGGAATCATCCCCAGCATTTT. Translation gives CTSSWTGNHPQHF.

V is TRBV7-9 and J is TRBJ2-1, with D possibly being TRBD1 (5 bases). The CDR3 is 13 residues long. Germline CDR1 and CDR2: SEHNR and FQNEAQ (reference sequence). V was clipped by 1 base and J by 10 bases, with 11 bases between them. CDR3 in DNA: TGTGCCAGCAGCTTAGAGGCAGGGTTGGAGCAGTTCTTC. This sequence encodes CASSLEAGLEQFF.

Worth noting for this clonotype: A read error may explain this, as a much larger clone is one base away. The chain uses TRBV7-8 and TRBJ2-7; D may be TRBD1 (6 bases). Trimming took 8 bases from V and 5 from J, leaving 16 bases between them. CDR1 and CDR2 (germline): SGHVS, FQNEAQ. CDR3 length equals 13 residues. The CDR3 is CASAGTRNDEQYF. The CDR3 DNA reads TGTGCCAGCGCCGGGACAAGGAACGACGAGCAGTACTTC.

As to this clonotype: Lacking the conserved final phenylalanine or tryptophan, this CDR3 likely reflects a read error. This chain uses TRBV5-1 with TRBJ2-1; 12 bases are a match to TRBD2. CDR1 and CDR2 (germline): SGHRS, YFSETQ. J gave up 3 bases and V 2 bases, and 3 bases lay outside the gene matches. This CDR3 spans 16 amino acids. The CDR3: CASSFLLAGGYNEQFS. The DNA for the CDR3 is TGCGCCAGCAGCTTCCTACTAGCGGGAGGCTACAATGAGCAGTTCTCC.

This clonotype has a handful of counts. The junction does not match germline at one end; this may be a read error. V is TRBV6-1 and J is TRBJ2-2; no reliable D call. Germline V CDR1 and CDR2: MNHNS, SASEGT. This CDR3 has 13 residues. The CDR3 loop is CVSSEKVSGELFF. The CDR3 region has the DNA TGTGTCAGCAGCGAAAAGGTGTCCGGGGAGCTGTTTTTT.

Remarks on this clonotype: Possible read error: a much larger clone is one base away. The chain employs TRBV29-1 and TRBJ2-2, with TRBD1 matching 9 bases. Germline CDR1 and CDR2: SQVTM and ANQGSEA. The CDR3 runs 12 residues. The CDR3 reads CSGQGDPGELSF. The CDR3 DNA reads TGCAGCGGACAGGGGGACCCCGGGGAGCTGTCTTTT.